This TCR beta chain came from a study of cytotoxic CD8 clonotypes in ibrutinib-treated CLL. Study results and caveats: At the start, clonality exceeded age-matched healthy donors and followed circulating CD8+ T-cell counts.

With regard to this clone: Its antigen is still unknown.

The V gene's germline CDR1 is MGHRA and CDR2 YSYEKL. CDR3 length equals 15 residues. V lost 3 bases and J lost 5; bases outside the gene matches: 8. Only in-frame clones appear in the TCRdb table, and some are missing; sequencing was by immunoSEQ multiplex PCR. The table lists about 270,000 clones, more than 70% of them singletons. The sequencing used PBMCs, collected at disease progression, from a patient treated with ibrutinib. This TCR was sampled from a human donor with chronic lymphocytic leukemia. This chain uses TRBV4-1 with TRBJ2-3; 7 nucleotides align to TRBD2. The CDR3 DNA is TGCGCCAGCAGCCACTGGGAGGGGCCGCTAGATACGCAGTATTTT. Encoded protein: CASSHWEGPLDTQYF.